This T cell receptor beta chain was sequenced in a study of T-cell reconstitution after alpha-beta-depleted transplantation in children. Unique molecular identifiers were used in preparing the TCRbeta library. TCRdb reprocessed the PCR reads via MiXCR and lists one record per CDR3 protein. This repertoire shows 400,000 to 500,000 distinct CDR3 sequences, 11% found once; its top ten account for nearly 5.5%. Germline V CDR1 and CDR2: SGHTA, FQGNSA. The CDR3 is made up of 15 amino acids. V lost 7 bases and J lost 1, with 16 bases in between. The sequenced sample was PBMCs from the stem cell graft donor, obtained from the stem cell graft. This sequence originates from a human donor who donated a stem cell graft to a child with acute myeloid leukemia. The genes are TRBV7-2 and TRBJ2-5, with D perhaps TRBD1 or TRBD2 (5 bases each). CDR3 sequence: CASTLRWGFQETQYF. Here the CDR3 DNA reads TGTGCCAGCACCCTACGTTGGGGGTTCCAAGAGACCCAGTACTTC.